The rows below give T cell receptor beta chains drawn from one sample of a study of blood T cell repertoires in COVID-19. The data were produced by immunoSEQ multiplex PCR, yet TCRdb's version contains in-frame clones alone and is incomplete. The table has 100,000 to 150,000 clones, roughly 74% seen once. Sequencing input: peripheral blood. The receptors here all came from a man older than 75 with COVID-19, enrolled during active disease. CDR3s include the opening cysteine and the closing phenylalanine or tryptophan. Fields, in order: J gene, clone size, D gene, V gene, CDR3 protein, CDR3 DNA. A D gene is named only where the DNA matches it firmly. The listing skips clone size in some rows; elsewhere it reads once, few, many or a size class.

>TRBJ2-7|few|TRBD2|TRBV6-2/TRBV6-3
CASSLPGGAAQQYF
TGTGCCAGCAGTCTACCGGGGGGTGCGGCTCAGCAGTACTTC
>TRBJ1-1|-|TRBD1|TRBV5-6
CASSIGQGAMNTEAFF
TGTGCCAGCAGCATCGGACAGGGGGCGATGAACACTGAAGCTTTCTTT
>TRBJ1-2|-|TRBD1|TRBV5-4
CASSLVGGTSYTF
TGTGCCAGCAGCTTGGTAGGGGGCACGAGCTACACCTTC
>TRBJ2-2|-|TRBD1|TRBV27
CASSKPQGAGGELFF
TGTGCCAGCAGCAAGCCGCAGGGGGCGGGCGGGGAGCTGTTTTTT
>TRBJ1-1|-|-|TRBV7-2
CASSLNGENTEAFF
TGTGCCAGCAGCTTGAACGGGGAGAACACTGAAGCTTTCTTT
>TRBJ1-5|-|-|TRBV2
CASSRAETLNQPQHF
TGTGCCAGCAGTAGAGCTGAGACTCTTAATCAGCCCCAGCATTTT
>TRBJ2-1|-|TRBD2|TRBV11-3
CASSSTSGRADEQFF
TGTGCCAGCAGTTCGACTAGCGGGAGGGCTGATGAGCAGTTCTTC
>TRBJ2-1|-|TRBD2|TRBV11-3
CASSSGLANEQFF
TGTGCCAGCAGCTCGGGACTAGCAAACGAGCAGTTCTTC
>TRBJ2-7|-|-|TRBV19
CASSMDLSYEQYF
TGTGCCAGTAGTATGGACTTGTCCTACGAGCAGTACTTC
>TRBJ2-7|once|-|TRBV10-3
CATQGQSYEQYF
TGTGCCACCCAGGGGCAGTCCTACGAGCAGTACTTC
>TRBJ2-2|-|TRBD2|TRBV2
CASSERREAQNTGELFF
TGTGCCAGCAGTGAGCGGCGGGAGGCCCAGAACACCGGGGAGCTGTTTTTT
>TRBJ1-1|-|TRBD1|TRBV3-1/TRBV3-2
CASSQWTGGASEAFF
TGTGCCAGCAGCCAGTGGACAGGGGGCGCCTCTGAAGCTTTCTTT
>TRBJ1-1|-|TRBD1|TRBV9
CASSSGQVGTEAFF
TGTGCCAGCAGTTCGGGACAGGTAGGGACTGAAGCTTTCTTT
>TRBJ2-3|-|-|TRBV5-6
CASSPSFTDTQYF
TGTGCCAGCAGTCCGAGTTTCACAGATACGCAGTATTTT
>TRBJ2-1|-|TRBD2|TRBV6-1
CASSEVGGSSGFF
TGTGCCAGCAGTGAAGTTGGCGGGAGTAGTGGGTTCTTC
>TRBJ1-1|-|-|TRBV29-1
CSANGAGDTEAFF
TGCAGCGCCAACGGGGCAGGGGACACTGAAGCTTTCTTT
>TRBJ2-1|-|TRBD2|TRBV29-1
CSVETSGTHEQFF
TGCAGCGTTGAGACTAGCGGGACGCATGAGCAGTTCTTC
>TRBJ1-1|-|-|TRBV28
CASSLDRMNTEAFF
TGTGCCAGCAGTTTGGACAGAATGAACACTGAAGCTTTCTTT
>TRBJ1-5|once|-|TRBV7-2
CASSLVTVGQPQHF
TGTGCCAGCAGCTTAGTCACAGTTGGGCAGCCCCAGCATTTT
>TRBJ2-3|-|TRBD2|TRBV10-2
CASKLAGGSTDTQYF
TGCGCCAGCAAACTAGCGGGGGGATCCACAGATACGCAGTATTTT
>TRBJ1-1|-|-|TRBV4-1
CASSQAGSVPMNTEAFF
TGCGCCAGCAGCCAGGCGGGCTCCGTTCCCATGAACACTGAAGCTTTCTTT